Following are 5 T cell receptor beta chains from one sample sequenced in a study of blood T cell repertoires in COVID-19. Measured with immunoSEQ multiplex PCR; TCRdb has only the in-frame clones, and not every one. This sample carries more than 85,000 clones, 81% of them seen once, and the ten largest clones take 37%. The sample comprised peripheral blood. Receptors originate from a man of 80 years or more with acute or convalescent COVID-19.

V gene TRBV18 combines with J gene TRBJ1-4, with 12 bases aligning to TRBD1. The V gene's germline CDR1 is KGHSH and CDR2 LQKENI. The CDR3 contains 14 residues. Trimming at V came to 4 bases and at J to 8 bases, leaving 2 bases not matched to a gene. CDR3 DNA: TGTGCCAGCTCACATGGGACAGGGGGCGAAAAACTGTTTTTT. Translating gives CASSHGTGGEKLFF.

This clone was seen just once. This chain connects TRBV29-1 to TRBJ2-3; D gene uncertain. The CDR3 covers 14 residues. CDR1 SQVTM and CDR2 ANQGSEA come from the germline V gene. V gave up 1 base and J gave up 1 base, with 9 bases separating them. CDR3 DNA sequence: TGCAGCGTTGAAGGCGCCCATGGCACAGATACGCAGTATTTT. The encoded protein is CSVEGAHGTDTQYF.

The J gene is TRBJ2-3, the V gene TRBV4-1; D is ambiguous. This CDR3 is built from 13 residues. Germline CDR1 is MGHRA and CDR2 is YSYEKL. Between the trimmed V and J ends, which lost 7 bases and 4 bases, there was a span of 12 bases. CDR3 in DNA: TGCGCCAGCAACCGAGGCAGATCAGATACGCAGTATTTT. This codes for CASNRGRSDTQYF.

J is TRBJ2-7 and V is TRBV5-1, with TRBD1 matching over 8 bases. V trimming: 3 bases; J trimming: 2 bases; junction bases outside the gene matches: 7. The CDR3 totals 15 residues. Germline V gives CDR1 SGHRS, CDR2 YFSETQ. The CDR3 DNA is TGCGCCAGCAGCTACATGACAGGGGATCCCTACGAGCAGTACTTC. As protein: CASSYMTGDPYEQYF.

The V call is TRBV28, the J call TRBJ1-1; possibly TRBD1 for D (5 bases). CDR3 length: 14 amino acids. The germline V and J ends were trimmed by 4 bases and 6 bases, with 15 bases remaining between them. Germline V lookup: CDR1 MDHEN, CDR2 SYDVKM. The DNA for the CDR3 is TGTGCCAGCAGTTCCCAGGGCGGAAACCCTGAAGCTTTCTTT. This gives the protein CASSSQGGNPEAFF.